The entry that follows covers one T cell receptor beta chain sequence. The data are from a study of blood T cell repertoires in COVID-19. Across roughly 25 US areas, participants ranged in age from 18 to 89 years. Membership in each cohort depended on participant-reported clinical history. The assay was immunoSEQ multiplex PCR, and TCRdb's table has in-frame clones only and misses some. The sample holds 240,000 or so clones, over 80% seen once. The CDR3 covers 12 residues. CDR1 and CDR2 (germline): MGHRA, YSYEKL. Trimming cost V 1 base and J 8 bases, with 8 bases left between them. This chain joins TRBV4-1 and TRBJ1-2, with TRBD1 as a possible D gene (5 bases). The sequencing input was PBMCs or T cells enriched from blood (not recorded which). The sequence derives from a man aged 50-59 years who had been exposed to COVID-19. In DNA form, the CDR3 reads TGCGCCAGCAGCCAAGGGGGGGGAGGCTACACCTTC. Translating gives CASSQGGGGYTF.